The source of this TCR beta chain is a study of blood T cell repertoires in COVID-19. The CDR3 sequence is 13 residues long. CDR1 and CDR2 from the germline V gene are SGHTA and FQGTGA. The V gene lost 0 bases and the J gene lost 10 bases, with 10 bases spanning the gap. This clone has more than one count but fewer than ten. TCRdb's table, derived via immunoSEQ multiplex PCR, lists solely in-frame clones and lacks some. This table has about 120,000 clones, about 86% appearing once. Sequenced sample: peripheral blood. This chain links TRBV7-3 with TRBJ2-1; no clear D gene. The TCR comes from a woman in her fifties or sixties with acute or convalescent COVID-19. In DNA form, the CDR3 reads TGTGCCAGCAGCTTAACGCGGTCTCAGGAGCAGTTCTTC. Its protein product is CASSLTRSQEQFF.